The clone carrying this TCR beta chain was recorded many times. As yet, its antigen is unknown. This entry belongs to a study of early T cells in non-severe SARS-CoV-2 infection. Study-level results: Private and CD4 specificities were missed by VDJdb matching, which favored anti-spike CD8 responses.

CDR1 and CDR2 from the germline V gene are SGHTA and FQGNSA. The V gene lost 1 base and the J gene lost 4 bases, with 17 bases spanning the gap. This CDR3 spans 16 amino acids. TCRdb reprocessed the 5' RACE reads with MiXCR, giving one entry per CDR3 protein. This table holds approximately 65,000 distinct CDR3 sequences, around 11% found once. The input for sequencing was whole blood, taken at baseline. The sequence derives from an adult who was a healthcare worker with PCR-confirmed SARS-CoV-2 infection or an uninfected control (not recorded which). The rearrangement links TRBV7-2 to TRBJ2-7; a possible D gene is TRBD2 (7 bases). CDR3 bases: TGTGCCAGCAGCTTAGGGTCGGGGGGCGCAGGGTACGAGCAGTACTTC. It translates to CASSLGSGGAGYEQYF.